This is a list of T cell receptor beta chains from one sample in a study of HIV-infected children after antiretroviral therapy interruption. TCRdb itself ran the 3' RACE reads through MiXCR, one entry per CDR3 protein. Seen here are more than 75,000 distinct CDR3 sequences, about 7.2% observed once, and the top ten hold 1% to 1.3%. The sample consisted of CD45RA+ CD4+ T cells from PBMCs, pooled from several time points, taken from a donor given antiretroviral therapy, either interrupted or continuous. The receptors were gathered from a pool of human donors with HIV. CDR3s include the opening cysteine and the closing phenylalanine or tryptophan. D genes are given only for firm matches. Clone sizes are given selectively: once, few, many, or a class where the clone is expanded.

clone_size,d_call,j_call,v_call,cdr3_aa,cdr3_nt
many,-,TRBJ2-3,TRBV19,CASSANTDTQYF,TGTGCCAGTAGTGCTAACACAGATACGCAGTATTTT
many,-,TRBJ2-3,TRBV5-4,CASSLTPTDTQYF,TGTGCCAGCAGTTTGACCCCCACAGATACGCAGTATTTT
few,TRBD2,TRBJ2-2,TRBV7-8,CASSLRLAGSLVELFF,TGTGCCAGCAGCTTAAGGCTAGCGGGGAGTTTAGTGGAGCTGTTTTTT
many,-,TRBJ2-1,TRBV11-1,CASSLSRGLYEQFF,TGTGCCAGCAGCTTGTCGCGGGGTTTGTATGAGCAGTTCTTC
many,-,TRBJ2-2,TRBV14,CASSQHEGLTTGELFF,TGTGCCAGCAGCCAGCATGAGGGTTTGACCACCGGGGAGCTGTTTTTT
many,TRBD1,TRBJ1-2,TRBV9,CASSVDTTGTGGDGYTF,TGTGCCAGCAGCGTGGATACGACCGGGACAGGGGGTGATGGCTACACCTTC
-,-,TRBJ1-1,TRBV29-1,CSVEQGLGTEAFF,TGCAGCGTTGAGCAGGGGCTGGGCACTGAAGCTTTCTTT
many,-,TRBJ1-1,TRBV27,CASSLVGAVGPRSEAFF,TGTGCCAGCAGCCTGGTGGGGGCGGTGGGGCCGAGGTCTGAAGCTTTCTTT
once,TRBD2,TRBJ2-4,TRBV27,CASAGVAKNIQYF,TGTGCCAGTGCGGGGGTAGCCAAAAACATTCAGTACTTC
few,TRBD2,TRBJ2-7,TRBV19,CASSQPSAGSDEQYF,TGTGCCAGTAGCCAACCATCAGCGGGGTCGGACGAGCAGTACTTC
-,-,TRBJ2-2,TRBV28,CASSYTVEVNTGELFF,TGTGCCAGCAGTTATACCGTCGAGGTTAACACCGGGGAGCTGTTTTTT
many,TRBD1,TRBJ1-6,TRBV5-1,CASSTLDRGSPLHF,TGCGCCAGCAGCACCTTGGACAGGGGCTCACCCCTCCACTTT